Here is one TCR beta chain with its context. The data were taken from a study of blood T cell repertoires in COVID-19. Study-level background: Acute and convalescent COVID-19 specimens originated in the United States, Italy and Spain. Nucleic acid was either cDNA or gDNA, and it came from T cells, B-cell-depleted T cells, or PBMCs.

Authors' data handling: For nucleated cells, counts were estimated from reference gene primer amplification. Libraries were prepared by immunoSEQ multiplex PCR; TCRdb keeps only in-frame clonotypes and omits some of them. That table is the source of V, J and clone size, and D and trimming were worked out from the DNA. The data hold about 180,000 clones, with over 75% observed a single time. The source material was peripheral blood. This receptor was obtained from a human donor with active or convalescent COVID-19. The donor label of this sample is uncertain.

CDR3 nucleotides: TGTGCCACCACACCGGGACTAGCGGGAGGGGCAGATACGCAGTATTTT. Protein: CATTPGLAGGADTQYF. J is TRBJ2-3 and V is TRBV5-4; 16 bases match TRBD2. CDR1 and CDR2 from the germline V gene are SGHNT and YYREEE (reference sequence). The J segment lost 4 bases and the V segment lost 9 bases, leaving 8 bases of the junction unmatched. This CDR3 is built from 16 residues. Filled out from reference TRBV5-4 and TRBJ2-3, the complete variable domain reads ETGVTQSPTHLIKTRGQQVTLRCSSQSGHNTVSWYQQALGQGPQFIFQYYREEENGRGNFPPRFSGLQFPNYSSELNVNALELDDSALYLCATTPGLAGGADTQYFGPGTRLTVL.